In its sample, the clone carrying this TCR beta chain was seen once. Its specificity is unknown. The sample comes from a study of PD-1 blockade in classical Hodgkin lymphoma. The length of the CDR3 is 14 residues. Germline CDR1 and CDR2: MNHEY and SVGAGI. Trimming removed 6 bases at V and 6 bases at J, with 15 bases between. This sample's time point: cycle 4 day 1 (C4D1), after 6 weeks of nivolumab. Brentuximab vedotin exposure varied among the patients, all of whom had relapsed after autologous stem cell transplantation. Magnetic depletion of unwanted cells isolated CD4+ T cells from thawed PBMCs. The assay was immunoSEQ multiplex PCR, and TCRdb's table has in-frame clones only and misses some. The sample records roughly 30,000 clones, roughly 80% being singletons. Study-wide results and caveats: Newly diagnosed patients reportedly had lower baseline TCR diversity than healthy donors. It was among complete responders that baseline diversity resembled that of newly diagnosed patients. The causes of the repertoire differences, possibly disease activity or prior therapy, remain undefined.

The chain is built from TRBV6-5 and TRBJ1-5; tentatively, D is TRBD1 (5 bases). This TCR came from a human donor with classical Hodgkin lymphoma. The source was CD4+ T cells from blood, collected before the fourth cycle of nivolumab. CDR3 nucleotide sequence: TGTGCCAGCAGCCTCAGGGAAACGGGTCAGCCCCAGCATTTT. This encodes CASSLRETGQPQHF.